The 18 T cell receptor beta chains listed next were all sequenced from one sample in a study of cutaneous CD30+ T cell lymphoproliferative disorder and hepatitis E. Produced via immunoSEQ multiplex PCR; TCRdb's table is partial and in-frame only. Among 7,000 to 9,000 clones listed, around 70% were seen once. Sample: blood. The receptors were gathered from a human donor with a cutaneous T cell lymphoproliferative disorder associated with hepatitis E virus.

This rearrangement joins TRBV4-3 to TRBJ1-2, with 7 bases matching TRBD1. With V trimmed by 3 bases and J by 4 bases, 11 bases remained unmatched. CDR3 length: 16 amino acids. In germline, CDR1 is LGHNA, CDR2 YSLEER. The CDR3 reads CASSQQSGQASYGYTF. CDR3 DNA sequence: TGCGCCAGCAGCCAGCAAAGTGGACAGGCCTCCTATGGCTACACCTTC.

This clone was seen a single time. The V and J genes are TRBV6-5 and TRBJ2-2, with D tentatively TRBD2 (5 bases). This CDR3 is built from 12 residues. CDR1 and CDR2 (germline): MNHEY, SVGAGI. V lost 6 bases and J lost 7, with 9 bases in between. In DNA form, the CDR3 reads TGTGCCAGCAGCCCCGAGGGCGGGGAGCTGTTTTTT. The encoded protein is CASSPEGGELFF.

This clone was recorded a few times. This chain links TRBV7-9 with TRBJ1-5, with a tentative D call TRBD1 (6 bases). Germline lookup yields CDR1 SEHNR and CDR2 FQNEAQ (reference sequence). The CDR3 sequence is 13 residues long. Deletions cut 8 bases from V and 4 bases from J, with 12 bases between. The CDR3 spells CASGTQGNQPQHF. The CDR3 region has the DNA TGTGCCAGCGGGACTCAGGGGAATCAGCCCCAGCATTTT. The full variable domain, rest sourced from reference TRBV7-9 and TRBJ1-5, is DTGVSQNPRHKITKRGQNVTFRCDPISEHNRLYWYRQTLGQGPEFLTYFQNEAQLEKSRLLSDRFSAERPKGSFSTLEIQRTEQGDSAMYLCASGTQGNQPQHFGDGTRLSIL.

The V and J genes are TRBV7-1 and TRBJ1-5, with D hard to call. TRBV7-1 is recorded as an ORF, its role being uncertain. The CDR3 runs to 14 residues. V lost 4 bases to trimming and J lost 3 bases, with 10 bases between them. This CDR3 reads CASSFGSINQPQHF. DNA of the CDR3: TGTGCCAGCAGCTTTGGAAGTATCAATCAGCCCCAGCATTTT.

This chain uses TRBV9 with TRBJ2-5; D possibly matches TRBD1 or TRBD2 (5 bases each). V gave up 4 bases and J gave up 4 bases, with 20 bases separating them. This CDR3 has 16 residues. CDR1 SGDLS and CDR2 YYNGEE come from the germline V gene. In DNA, the CDR3 is TGTGCCAGCAGCTCCGGGACGGTAATCTCCCGAGAGACCCAGTACTTC. Its protein is CASSSGTVISRETQYF.

This rearrangement joins TRBV28 to TRBJ2-7; TRBD1 aligns across 9 bases. V lost 7 bases and J lost 2; bases outside the gene matches: 9. This CDR3 has 15 residues. Germline assignment: CDR1 MDHEN and CDR2 SYDVKM. CDR3 protein: CASTPGQGKPYEQYF. The CDR3 DNA is TGTGCCAGCACCCCGGGACAGGGAAAACCCTACGAGCAGTACTTC.

This CDR3 reads CAWAPDKGTEAFF. The CDR3 DNA reads as TGTGCCTGGGCCCCGGATAAAGGCACTGAAGCTTTCTTT. This chain links TRBV30 with TRBJ1-1; no firm D call. Trimming removed 5 bases at V and 4 bases at J, with 14 bases between. This CDR3 comprises 13 residues. Germline CDR1 is GTSNPN and CDR2 is SVGIG (reference sequence).

The chain carries TRBV20-1 and TRBJ1-2; D remains unclear. V was clipped by 0 bases and J by 11 bases, with 10 bases between them. Germline CDR1 DFQATT, CDR2 SNEGSKA (reference sequence). The CDR3 totals 11 residues. The chain's CDR3 is CSARDLEGYTF. The CDR3 DNA reads as TGCAGTGCTAGAGATCTGGAGGGATACACCTTC.

The chain has TRBV5-6 and TRBJ1-4; no firm D call. V lost 4 bases to trimming and J lost 5 bases, with 15 bases between them. Germline values: CDR1 SGHDT, CDR2 YYEEEE. This CDR3 has 15 amino acids. For the CDR3, the DNA is TGTGCCAGCAGCAGAATAAAGAATTCCAATGAAAAACTGTTTTTT. It codes for CASSRIKNSNEKLFF.

V and J are TRBV2 and TRBJ1-2; 7 bases are shared with TRBD1. J lost 8 bases, V lost 4 bases, and 4 bases had no gene match. The CDR3 runs 12 residues. Germline V gene data show CDR1 as SNHLY and CDR2 as FYNNEI. The CDR3 DNA follows: TGTGCCAGCAGTGTCGACAGGGAAGGCTACACCTTC. It codes for CASSVDREGYTF.

The rearrangement links TRBV11-2 to TRBJ2-3, with TRBD2 identical over 7 bases. This CDR3 spans 17 amino acids. J was trimmed by 3 bases and V by 6 bases; bases with no gene match: 15. Germline CDR1 SGHAT, CDR2 FQNNGV. The CDR3 spells CASSPGVGREATDTQYF. CDR3 coding DNA: TGTGCCAGCAGTCCGGGGGTAGGCCGGGAGGCAACAGATACGCAGTATTTT.

The chain carries TRBV11-1 and TRBJ2-2, with 8 bases fitting TRBD2. V dropped 5 bases and J dropped 3; count of bases not matched to a gene: 11. The V gene's germline CDR1 is SGHAT and CDR2 FQDESV (reference sequence). The CDR3 is 17 amino acids. The CDR3 nucleotides read TGTGCCAGCAGCGCGGTCCCCGGGGGGGCATACACCGGGGAGCTGTTTTTT. As protein: CASSAVPGGAYTGELFF.

The genes are TRBV14 and TRBJ2-5, with D unclear. Germline CDR1 and CDR2: SGHDN and FVKESK. The CDR3 extends over 16 amino acids. V lost 0 bases and J lost 1, with 12 bases in between. CDR3 protein: CASSQDWRQPQETQYF. CDR3 sequence (DNA): TGTGCCAGCAGCCAAGATTGGCGGCAGCCCCAAGAGACCCAGTACTTC.

By sample share, this clone is medium-sized. The chain recombines TRBV18 with TRBJ1-5; the D gene is possibly TRBD1 (5 bases). Germline V gene data show CDR1 as KGHSH and CDR2 as LQKENI. This CDR3 comprises 16 residues. With 1 base removed from V and 2 bases from J, the gap between germline ends came to 12 bases. DNA of the CDR3: TGTGCCAGCTCACCACAGGGGCGGCTCGGCAATCAGCCCCAGCATTTT. It yields the protein CASSPQGRLGNQPQHF. Looking up the rest from reference TRBV18 and TRBJ1-5 gives the full variable domain: NAGVMQNPRHLVRRRGQEARLRCSPMKGHSHVYWYRQLPEEGLKFMVYLQKENIIDESGMPKERFSAEFPKEGPSILRIQQVVRGDSAAYFCASSPQGRLGNQPQHFGDGTRLSIL.

The genes are TRBV28 and TRBJ2-5; no clear D gene. The CDR3 totals 12 residues. Trimming left V 5 bases short and J 4 bases short, with 8 bases between. The germline gives CDR1 MDHEN, CDR2 SYDVKM. The CDR3 bases are TGTGCCAGCAGTCCGCTAGGAGAGACCCAGTACTTC. It yields the protein CASSPLGETQYF.

CDR3 sequence (DNA): TGTGCCAGCAGCACCTGGGGGGGCGCGGGGTCTGAAGCTTTCTTT. Protein: CASSTWGGAGSEAFF. The V call is TRBV7-2, the J call TRBJ1-1; maybe TRBD1 (6 bases). In germline, CDR1 is SGHTA, CDR2 FQGNSA. The CDR3 spans 15 residues. V lost 5 bases, J lost 6 bases, and 19 bases lay in between. Filled out from reference TRBV7-2 and TRBJ1-1, the complete variable domain reads GAGVSQSPSNKVTEKGKDVELRCDPISGHTALYWYRQSLGQGLEFLIYFQGNSAPDKSGLPSDRFSAERTGGSVSTLTIQRTQQEDSAVYLCASSTWGGAGSEAFFGQGTRLTVV.

The rearrangement links TRBV28 to TRBJ2-1; 10 positions agree with TRBD1. V lost 3 bases, J lost 10 bases, and 9 bases stayed unmatched. Germline V gene lookup returns CDR1 MDHEN and CDR2 SYDVKM. This CDR3 region has 15 residues. The CDR3 protein is CASSFGTGVRGEQFF. Written as DNA, the CDR3 is TGTGCCAGCAGTTTCGGGACAGGGGTTCGTGGCGAGCAGTTCTTC.

CDR3 loop: CASSVYEGNQPQHF. The CDR3 nucleotides are TGTGCCAGCAGCGTGTACGAGGGCAATCAGCCCCAGCATTTT. The V and J genes are TRBV5-5 and TRBJ1-5; D unclear. Germline-derived CDR1 and CDR2 are SGHKS and YYEKEE (reference sequence). Trimming cost V 4 bases and J 2 bases, with 10 bases left between them. The CDR3 has 14 amino acids.